These 24 T cell receptor beta chains were all obtained from the same sample, sequenced in a study of cytomegalovirus exposure and HLA in healthy donors. The PCR was carried out with 60 Vbeta primers and 13 Jbeta primers. Using immunoSEQ multiplex PCR, the repertoire was profiled, and TCRdb retains in-frame clones only, with some absent. Seen here are about 180,000 clones, over 60% observed once, and the top ten hold 1.5% to 2%. Sequenced material: PBMCs. These receptor sequences come from a man aged 18 to 29 in good health and CMV-seronegative.

V is TRBV6-1 and J is TRBJ2-7; 8 bases match TRBD1. The germline CDR1 and CDR2 sequences are MNHNS and SASEGT. Germline trimming cut 1 base from V and 3 bases from J; bases unmatched to any gene: 14. CDR3 size: 18 residues. The CDR3 coding sequence is TGTGCCAGCAGTGAAGTATTTTCCAGGGGGCGGGGATTCTACGAGCAGTACTTC. This encodes CASSEVFSRGRGFYEQYF.

V usage is TRBV7-8 and J usage is TRBJ2-5; 9 bases match TRBD1. The germline gives CDR1 SGHVS, CDR2 FQNEAQ. V trimming: 5 bases; J trimming: 4 bases; junction bases outside the gene matches: 14. The CDR3 sequence is 17 residues long. The CDR3 nucleotides read TGTGCCAGCAGCCAAAAGGGGACAGGGCCGCGGAGAGAGACCCAGTACTTC. This codes for CASSQKGTGPRRETQYF.

This clone has just a few counts. This rearrangement joins TRBV28 to TRBJ1-6, with 9 bases aligning to TRBD1. The CDR3 is 15 amino acids. Per germline, CDR1 MDHEN and CDR2 SYDVKM. The ends lost 2 bases at V and 8 bases at J; junction bases unmatched: 4. The CDR3, as DNA: TGTGCCAGCAGTTTAAGCACAGGGGGCCATTCACCCCTCCACTTT. Its protein is CASSLSTGGHSPLHF.

This chain uses TRBV25-1 with TRBJ2-7; TRBD2 is a possible D gene (5 bases). CDR1 is MGHDK and CDR2 is SYGVNS in the germline V gene. Trimming removed 3 bases at V and 6 bases at J, with 27 bases between. This CDR3 region has 18 residues. In nucleotides, the CDR3 is TGTGCCAGCAGTGATTCGATCATAGCCCGGGCAGCCCGGGGCGAGCAGTACTTC. As protein: CASSDSIIARAARGEQYF.

Here the CDR3 DNA reads TGTGCCAGCAGTTACGGGACAGGCAATGAGCAGTTCTTC. It yields the protein CASSYGTGNEQFF. The V call is TRBV6-6, the J call TRBJ2-1, with 8 bases identical to TRBD1. The germline V gene has CDR1 MNHNY and CDR2 SVGAGI (reference sequence). J was trimmed by 6 bases and V by 2 bases; bases with no gene match: 0. This CDR3 has 13 residues.

This chain connects TRBV2 to TRBJ1-6; TRBD1 is a possible D gene (6 bases). CDR3 size: 15 residues. From germline, CDR1 is SNHLY and CDR2 FYNNEI. Trimming took 3 bases from V and 7 from J, leaving 13 bases between them. The CDR3 DNA is TGTGCCAGCAGTGAGAGGTCAGGGGAGAATTCACCCCTCCACTTT. Protein: CASSERSGENSPLHF.

The chain joins TRBV5-1 to TRBJ2-3, with D hard to call. The V end lost 6 bases, the J end lost 6 bases, and 5 bases lay between the germline ends. CDR3 length: 10 residues. CDR1 SGHRS and CDR2 YFSETQ come from the germline V gene. The DNA for the CDR3 is TGCGCCAGCAACGGGGATACGCAGTATTTT. Its protein product is CASNGDTQYF.

This clone came up a few times. The genes are TRBV30 and TRBJ1-5, with a weak D call TRBD1 (6 bases). The CDR3 is made up of 14 amino acids. V shed 0 bases and J shed 3 bases, with 9 bases lying between them. CDR1 and CDR2 from the germline V gene are GTSNPN and SVGIG (reference sequence). CDR3 sequence reads: CAWSVGASNQPQHF. CDR3 nucleotide sequence: TGTGCCTGGAGTGTGGGGGCTTCCAATCAGCCCCAGCATTTT.

This clone was counted a few times. The genes are TRBV5-4 and TRBJ1-1, with no clear D. Germline loops: CDR1 SGHNT, CDR2 YYREEE (reference sequence). Trimming pared 1 base from V and 1 base from J, leaving 2 bases between. The CDR3 is 12 residues long. The CDR3, as DNA: TGTGCCAGCAGCTTGCGGAACACTGAAGCTTTCTTT. The encoded protein is CASSLRNTEAFF.

This clone was seen just once. The chain couples TRBV7-9 to TRBJ2-5; a possible D gene is TRBD2 (5 bases). The CDR3 is made up of 15 amino acids. V was cut by 5 bases and J by 0 bases, with 13 bases left in between. The V gene's germline CDR1 is SEHNR and CDR2 FQNEAQ (reference sequence). The CDR3 DNA sequence: TGTGCCAGCAGCCTGGGGAGCGCGAACCAAGAGACCCAGTACTTC. Translated, it gives CASSLGSANQETQYF.

The chain links TRBV19 to TRBJ1-2, with 8 bases that match TRBD1. This CDR3 spans 14 amino acids. V shed 7 bases and J 8 bases; nucleotides not matched to a gene: 12. The germline V gene encodes CDR1 LNHDA and CDR2 SQIVND (reference sequence). For the CDR3, the DNA is TGTGCCAGTATGAGAACTGCGGACAGGGAAGGCTACACCTTC. It is translated as CASMRTADREGYTF. The entire variable domain, with the rest obtained from reference TRBV19 and TRBJ1-2, is as follows: DGGITQSPKYLFRKEGQNVTLSCEQNLNHDAMYWYRQDPGQGLRLIYYSQIVNDFQKGDIAEGYSVSREKKESFPLTVTSAQKNPTAFYLCASMRTADREGYTFGSGTRLTVV.

The J gene is TRBJ2-1, the V gene TRBV5-6; 8 bases match TRBD2. Germline CDR1 and CDR2: SGHDT and YYEEEE. The junction had 11 bases not matched to a gene; V was cut back by 7 bases and J by 5 bases. This CDR3 has 15 residues. CDR3 region: CASLLGQRENNEQFF. CDR3 in DNA: TGTGCCAGCCTCCTCGGGCAGCGGGAGAACAATGAGCAGTTCTTC.

The V gene is TRBV27, the J gene TRBJ2-7; D perhaps matches TRBD2 (5 bases). Trimming took 3 bases from V and 3 from J, leaving 9 bases between them. Germline CDR1 is MNHEY and CDR2 is SMNVEV (reference sequence). CDR3 size: 13 residues. Here the CDR3 reads CASSLRGFYEQYF. The CDR3 DNA reads as TGTGCCAGCAGTTTGAGAGGGTTCTACGAGCAGTACTTC.

The chain combines TRBV19 with TRBJ1-5, with TRBD1 matching 8 bases. V trimming: 10 bases; J trimming: 0 bases; junction bases outside the gene matches: 8. The CDR3 runs to 15 residues. CDR1 is LNHDA, CDR2 SQIVND, per germline (reference sequence). Written as DNA, the CDR3 is TGTGCCACCCACCGGACAGGGCTTAGCAATCAGCCCCAGCATTTT. Translating it yields CATHRTGLSNQPQHF.

The gene calls are TRBV19 and TRBJ2-3, with D maybe TRBD1 (6 bases). Trimming pared 3 bases from V and 4 bases from J, leaving 14 bases between. This CDR3 is 15 amino acids long. Germline CDR1 and CDR2: LNHDA and SQIVND (reference sequence). The CDR3 DNA sequence: TGTGCCAGTAGTATGGCAGGGGTAGGTTCAGATACGCAGTATTTT. It is translated as CASSMAGVGSDTQYF.

This clone has only a few counts. The rearrangement links TRBV6-6 to TRBJ1-6; TRBD1 matches at 8 bases. J lost 9 bases, V lost 8 bases, and 6 bases had no gene match. Germline V gives CDR1 MNHNY, CDR2 SVGAGI (reference sequence). This CDR3 has 13 amino acids. CDR3 DNA sequence: TGTGCCAGCCGGGGGACAGGTGGTTCACCCCTCCACTTT. This sequence encodes CASRGTGGSPLHF.

This chain uses TRBV10-3 with TRBJ2-1, with 7 bases lining up with TRBD2. The germline V gene has CDR1 ENHRY and CDR2 SYGVKD. The CDR3 contains 14 residues. V lost 1 base and J lost 9; bases outside the gene matches: 6. CDR3 bases: TGTGCCATCAGTGAGTATGGGAGGGCTTCTGAGCAGTTCTTC. Its protein product is CAISEYGRASEQFF.

The V gene is TRBV5-4, the J gene TRBJ2-7; perhaps TRBD2 as D (5 bases). Trimming pared 0 bases from V and 5 bases from J, leaving 12 bases between. This CDR3 contains 14 residues. Germline V gene lookup returns CDR1 SGHNT and CDR2 YYREEE (reference sequence). This chain's CDR3 is CASSLGRGLNEQYF. DNA of the CDR3: TGTGCCAGCAGCTTGGGACGGGGTTTGAACGAGCAGTACTTC.

This chain uses TRBV5-1 with TRBJ2-2; 14 nucleotides match TRBD2. Trimming removed 1 base from V and 7 bases from J; junction bases left unmatched: 9. From germline, CDR1 is SGHRS and CDR2 YFSETQ. The CDR3 runs 18 residues. The CDR3 is CASSLLGTSGSSNGELFF. The CDR3 nucleotides read TGCGCCAGCAGCTTGCTTGGGACTAGCGGGAGTTCAAACGGGGAGCTGTTTTTT.

This chain joins TRBV30 and TRBJ1-1; D ambiguous. V gave up 8 bases and J gave up 0 bases, with 19 bases separating them. This CDR3 spans 15 amino acids. The germline gives CDR1 GTSNPN, CDR2 SVGIG (reference sequence). The CDR3 protein is CARIAVTLMNTEAFF. The CDR3 DNA follows: TGTGCCCGGATCGCGGTCACCCTTATGAACACTGAAGCTTTCTTT. Supplemented by reference TRBV30 and TRBJ1-1, the full variable domain reads SQTIHQWPATLVQPVGSPLSLECTVEGTSNPNLYWYRQAAGRGLQLLFYSVGIGQISSEVPQNLSASRPQDRQFILSSKKLLLSDSGFYLCARIAVTLMNTEAFFGQGTRLTVV.

This clone was counted a few times. The V gene is TRBV10-1, the J gene TRBJ2-5; D is unresolved. The closer fit of TRBJ2-7 to the DNA end suggests the J call may be wrong. The length of the CDR3 is 10 residues. Germline V CDR1 and CDR2: WNHNN, SYGVQD (reference sequence). CDR3 sequence (DNA): TGCGCCAGCAGTGACTACGAGCAGTACTTC. Its translation: CASSDYEQYF.

The chain has TRBV5-5 and TRBJ1-4, with 7 bases fitting TRBD1. This CDR3 is 15 amino acids long. Germline CDR1 and CDR2: SGHKS and YYEKEE (reference sequence). The trim removed 0 bases at V and 7 bases at J, leaving 6 bases unmatched. The CDR3 is CASSLDRGSGEKLFF. The CDR3 nucleotides read TGTGCCAGCAGCTTGGACAGGGGCAGCGGTGAAAAACTGTTTTTT.

The V gene is TRBV14, the J gene TRBJ2-5; 9 positions match TRBD2. V shed 4 bases and J 4 bases; nucleotides not matched to a gene: 16. The CDR3 consists of 18 residues. Germline V CDR1 and CDR2: SGHDN, FVKESK. CDR3 residues: CASSPLSAGGPGRETQYF. The DNA for the CDR3 is TGTGCCAGCAGCCCCCTTTCGGCGGGGGGGCCTGGAAGAGAGACCCAGTACTTC.

The V and J genes are TRBV5-1 and TRBJ1-1; 7 bases map to TRBD1. Germline V gives CDR1 SGHRS, CDR2 YFSETQ. The CDR3 extends over 15 amino acids. The trim removed 1 base at V and 11 bases at J, leaving 14 bases unmatched. The CDR3 nucleotides read TGCGCCAGCAGCTTGACTAATACAGGGGCCTCAGGGGCTTTCTTT. Amino acid sequence: CASSLTNTGASGAFF.